The present TCR beta chain was sequenced within a study of response to subunit inactivated influenza vaccine. In germline, CDR1 is LNHDA, CDR2 SQIVND (reference sequence). Deletions cut 6 bases from V and 4 bases from J, with 19 bases between. CDR3 size: 16 residues. This clonotype has more than one count but fewer than ten. TCRdb re-analysed the RT-PCR reads in MiXCR, keeping a single row per CDR3 protein. The repertoire holds around 190,000 distinct CDR3 sequences, with about 9.3% as singletons. V is TRBV19 and J is TRBJ2-1; perhaps TRBD1 as D (6 bases). The source is a man aged 45-60 years who received an inactivated influenza vaccine. Sequencing used non-naive T cells sorted from PBMCs, obtained on the day of vaccination. The CDR3 protein is CASRDRAQGIYNEQFF. The CDR3 nucleotides read TGTGCCAGTAGAGACCGGGCCCAGGGGATTTACAATGAGCAGTTCTTC.